This is a list of T cell receptor beta chains from one sample in a study of CD8 T cells in Susac syndrome. One entry per CDR3 protein results from TCRdb running MiXCR on the immunoSEQ multiplex PCR reads. Among almost 450,000 distinct CDR3 sequences listed, around 85% were seen once. Sequenced input: CD8+ T cells from PBMCs. The receptors were gathered from a human donor with multiple sclerosis. CDR3s include the opening cysteine and the closing phenylalanine or tryptophan. The order of the fields is clone size, CDR3 length, J gene, D gene, V gene, CDR3 DNA, CDR3 protein. The D gene is left open where the match is weak. Some rows have no size entry. The others give once, few or many, or a class for an expanded clone.

- 17 TRBJ2-7 - TRBV7-9 TGTGCCAGCAGCTCGATTGGACTACCCTTAAATACCTACGAGCAGTACTTC CASSSIGLPLNTYEQYF
- 16 TRBJ1-5 TRBD1 TRBV12-3/TRBV12-4 TGTGCCAGCAGTCTGACAGGGGGCGCGGGCAATCAGCCCCAGCATTTT CASSLTGGAGNQPQHF
- 15 TRBJ1-2 TRBD1 TRBV10-3 TGTGCCATCAGTGAGTCGACAGGGCCAAACTATGGCTACACCTTC CAISESTGPNYGYTF
- 15 TRBJ2-2 - TRBV27 TGTGCCAGCAGTTTTGGCCTCCTGAACACCGGGGAGCTGTTTTTT CASSFGLLNTGELFF
- 16 TRBJ2-1 TRBD2 TRBV20-1 TGCAGTGCTAGAAAGTTGGCTAGCGGAACCTACAATGAGCAGTTCTTC CSARKLASGTYNEQFF
few 15 TRBJ2-7 - TRBV11-1 TGTGCCAGCAGCTTGGATTGGGACGGCTACTACGAGCAGTACTTC CASSLDWDGYYEQYF
- 15 TRBJ1-5 TRBD1 TRBV19 TGTGCCGCGGGGTGGGAGGGGGCGGACAATCAGCCCCAGCATTTT CAAGWEGADNQPQHF
- 17 TRBJ2-1 TRBD2 TRBV3-1 TGTGCCAGCAGCCAAGAGGCTAGCGGGCCCTCCTACAATGAGCAGTTCTTC CASSQEASGPSYNEQFF
- 19 TRBJ2-7 - TRBV5-6 TGTGCCAGCAGCTTATTTTATCACCGTACGGCCGGGAGCTCCTACGAGCAGTACTTC CASSLFYHRTAGSSYEQYF
- 13 TRBJ2-5 - TRBV20-1 TGCAGTGCTAACCCGGGGCCCCAAGAGACCCAGTACTTC CSANPGPQETQYF
- 13 TRBJ2-1 TRBD1 TRBV12-3/TRBV12-4 TGTGCCAGCAGGACAGGGGTAAGGGATGAGCAGTTCTTC CASRTGVRDEQFF